The 3 T cell receptor beta chains listed next were all sequenced from one sample in a study of control samples from healthy donors and cancer patients (dated by TCRdb to the early 2020s). The library relied on the immunoSEQ multiplex PCR assay. Not all clones reach the TCRdb copy of this immuneACCESS table, which keeps in-frame sequences only. Checked studies attribute under half of the gap to unresolved V genes and leave the rest unexplained. For this sample the table gives over 120,000 clones, of which around 94% were detected only once. 14% of the sample belongs to the ten largest clones. The source material was PBMCs. These receptor sequences come from a man aged 60 to 75 with colorectal cancer.

Remarks on this clone: Other DNA sequences in the same sample also yield this CDR3. V usage is TRBV24-1 and J usage is TRBJ2-6; possibly TRBD2 for D (6 bases). Germline-derived CDR1 and CDR2 are KGHDR and SFDVKD. The V end lost 2 bases, the J end lost 2 bases, and 6 bases lay between the germline ends. This CDR3 has 15 residues. CDR3 in amino acids: CATSDSGAGANVLTF. For the CDR3, the DNA is TGTGCCACCAGTGATTCGGGGGCTGGGGCCAACGTCCTGACTTTC.

V is TRBV5-1 and J is TRBJ1-1; D is undetermined. V lost 0 bases and J lost 1, with 10 bases in between. The CDR3 totals 15 residues. In germline, CDR1 is SGHRS, CDR2 YFSETQ. CDR3: CASSLGGNANTEAFF. CDR3 DNA: TGCGCCAGCAGCTTGGGAGGGAATGCGAACACTGAAGCTTTCTTT. The complete variable domain, with remaining parts taken from reference TRBV5-1 and TRBJ1-1, reads KAGVTQTPRYLIKTRGQQVTLSCSPISGHRSVSWYQQTPGQGLQFLFEYFSETQRNKGNFPGRFSGRQFSNSRSEMNVSTLELGDSALYLCASSLGGNANTEAFFGQGTRLTVV.

The chain carries TRBV28 and TRBJ1-1; D unclear. Trimming removed 1 base at V and 1 base at J, with 4 bases between. The CDR3 is made up of 13 amino acids. CDR1 is MDHEN, CDR2 SYDVKM, per germline. The CDR3 reads CASSLYGNTEAFF. The CDR3 DNA is TGTGCCAGCAGTTTATACGGGAACACTGAAGCTTTCTTT.